Shown below are 15 T cell receptor beta chains from a single sample sequenced in a study of blood T cell repertoires in COVID-19 (dated by TCRdb to the early 2020s). The method was the immunoSEQ multiplex PCR assay. The source is immuneACCESS, and TCRdb retained only in-frame sequences with V and J called. Part of the clones is not carried over; for the studies checked, unresolved V genes explain less than half of this, and the remainder is unexplained. For this sample the table gives about 340,000 clones, of which 65% to 90% were detected only once. Around 4.2% of the sample is in the top ten clones. The sample was PBMCs or T cells enriched from blood (not recorded which). The receptors here all came from a woman aged 40 to 50 with acute COVID-19.

V gene TRBV6-5 combines with J gene TRBJ1-5, with TRBD1 identical over 8 bases. CDR1 and CDR2 from the germline V gene are MNHEY and SVGAGI. This CDR3 comprises 14 residues. J gave up 5 bases and V 6 bases, and 6 bases lay outside the gene matches. CDR3 sequence: CASRQGAGDQPQHF. The DNA for the CDR3 is TGTGCCAGCAGGCAGGGGGCAGGGGATCAGCCCCAGCATTTT.

In DNA, the CDR3 is TGTGCCAGCAGTCGGGACAGGGATGGAAACACCATATATTTT. Protein product: CASSRDRDGNTIYF. This rearrangement joins TRBV6-5 to TRBJ1-3; TRBD1 matches at 9 bases. The germline V gene encodes CDR1 MNHEY and CDR2 SVGAGI. CDR3 length equals 14 residues. The V segment lost 5 bases and the J segment 3 bases; nucleotides outside the gene matches: 2.

This sequence joins TRBV2 and TRBJ2-7; D is uncertain. The germline CDR1 and CDR2 sequences are SNHLY and FYNNEI. V dropped 5 bases and J dropped 1 base, with 6 bases sitting between them. The CDR3 extends over 12 amino acids. This CDR3 reads CASSSSSYEQYF. The CDR3 DNA is TGTGCCAGCAGTTCCAGTTCCTACGAGCAGTACTTC.

The V and J genes are TRBV28 and TRBJ2-7, with D hard to call. The germline V and J ends were trimmed by 7 bases and 1 base, with 14 bases remaining between them. Germline assignment: CDR1 MDHEN and CDR2 SYDVKM. The CDR3 sequence is 14 residues long. The CDR3, as DNA: TGTGCCAGCACACCCCCAGGTTCTTCCTACGAGCAGTACTTC. Protein sequence: CASTPPGSSYEQYF.

The count of this clone is one. V and J are TRBV27 and TRBJ1-5; the D is unclear. CDR3 length equals 19 residues. Germline V gives CDR1 MNHEY, CDR2 SMNVEV (reference sequence). Trimming cost V 8 bases and J 0 bases, with 26 bases left between them. The CDR3 DNA reads TGTGCCAGCTCAAAAAAATGGGCAGCGGTGGCGCATAGCAATCAGCCCCAGCATTTT. It codes for CASSKKWAAVAHSNQPQHF.

This clone was seen only once. The V gene is TRBV6-2 or TRBV6-3, the J gene TRBJ2-7; D remains ambiguous. The CDR3 totals 11 residues. Trimming stripped 0 bases from V and 9 bases from J, with 6 bases between. Germline assignment: CDR1 MNHEY and CDR2 SVGEGT. CDR3 amino acids: CASSYSERQYF. The CDR3 nucleotides are TGTGCCAGCAGTTACTCTGAGCGGCAGTACTTC.

CDR3 in DNA: TGTGCCAGCGTCCCCGGGAAGGGTAATGGCTACACCTTC. It encodes CASVPGKGNGYTF. V usage is TRBV7-8 and J usage is TRBJ1-2; no reliable D call. This CDR3 comprises 13 residues. With 8 bases removed from V and 6 bases from J, the gap between germline ends came to 16 bases. Germline CDR1 SGHVS, CDR2 FQNEAQ.

This clone showed up many times. This chain uses TRBV4-3 with TRBJ2-7, with TRBD2 identical over 9 bases. V dropped 0 bases and J dropped 0; count of bases not matched to a gene: 0. The germline gives CDR1 LGHNA, CDR2 YSLEER. The CDR3 has 15 residues. CDR3 amino acids: CASSQDSGSSYEQYF. For the CDR3, the DNA is TGCGCCAGCAGCCAAGATAGCGGGAGCTCCTACGAGCAGTACTTC.

The chain employs TRBV27 and TRBJ1-1; D is undetermined. V was clipped by 2 bases and J by 2 bases, with 9 bases between them. The CDR3 covers 14 residues. Germline V lookup: CDR1 MNHEY, CDR2 SMNVEV (reference sequence). Here the CDR3 reads CASSLRGQNTEAFF. Written as DNA, the CDR3 is TGTGCCAGCAGTTTACGGGGTCAAAACACTGAAGCTTTCTTT.

The V and J genes are TRBV7-9 and TRBJ1-2; the match to TRBD1 covers 9 bases. The J segment lost 2 bases and the V segment lost 5 bases, leaving 12 bases of the junction unmatched. This CDR3 has 17 amino acids. Germline lookup yields CDR1 SEHNR and CDR2 FQNEAQ (reference sequence). The CDR3 DNA is TGTGCCAGCAGCCCCGAGACAGGGGGAGGCAAGAACTATGGCTACACCTTC. The encoded protein is CASSPETGGGKNYGYTF.

V gene TRBV18 combines with J gene TRBJ2-5; possible D gene TRBD1, 5 bases. Germline V gene sequence: CDR1 KGHSH, CDR2 LQKENI. Trimming removed 3 bases at V and 6 bases at J, with 11 bases between. CDR3 size: 13 residues. The chain's CDR3 is CASSPGQGQTQYF. The CDR3 DNA reads TGTGCCAGCTCACCGGGGCAGGGTCAGACCCAGTACTTC.

The genes are TRBV19 and TRBJ2-7, with 10 positions matching TRBD2. Germline V lookup: CDR1 LNHDA, CDR2 SQIVND (reference sequence). The CDR3 covers 16 residues. V dropped 5 bases and J dropped 3; count of bases not matched to a gene: 10. DNA of the CDR3: TGTGCCAGTAGTCGGGCTAGCGGGGGCTACGACTACGAGCAGTACTTC. This codes for CASSRASGGYDYEQYF.

This chain joins TRBV28 and TRBJ2-3; D call uncertain. Germline V gene lookup returns CDR1 MDHEN and CDR2 SYDVKM. V lost 3 bases and J 4 bases, leaving 8 bases between the germline ends. CDR3 length: 13 amino acids. The CDR3 sequence: CASSLTFADTQYF. The CDR3, as DNA: TGTGCCAGCAGTTTGACTTTCGCAGATACGCAGTATTTT.

This chain links TRBV3-1 (or the pseudogene TRBV3-2) with TRBJ2-5; a weak D match, TRBD1 (5 bases). Looked up from germline, CDR1 is LGHDT and CDR2 is YNNKEL (reference sequence). V was cut by 1 base and J by 5 bases, with 17 bases left in between. CDR3 length: 16 amino acids. CDR3 amino acids: CASSQVTAGKGETQYF. DNA for the CDR3: TGTGCCAGCAGCCAAGTCACGGCAGGGAAAGGGGAGACCCAGTACTTC.

The rearrangement uses TRBV5-1 and TRBJ1-1, with unresolved D. From germline, CDR1 is SGHRS and CDR2 YFSETQ. The germline V and J ends were trimmed by 2 bases and 1 base, with 6 bases remaining between them. The CDR3 spans 13 residues. Here the CDR3 DNA reads TGCGCCAGCAGCTTCGGCGGGAACACTGAAGCTTTCTTT. Protein: CASSFGGNTEAFF.